One and the same sample provided the 21 T cell receptor beta chains below, sequenced in a study of T cells in Graves' hyperthyroidism and ophthalmopathy (dated 2019 in TCRdb). Libraries came from multiplex PCR. The run used an Illumina HiSeq 2000. TCR beta CDR3 regions were amplified from RNA transcripts. The first round of RT-PCR for the TCR CDR3 was performed with the HTBI primer set and the Qiagen OneStep RT-PCR kit. TCRdb reanalyzed the raw reads on its own, using fastp at Q25 for trimming and MiXCR for clone calling, and kept in-frame beta chains. Every CDR3 protein is listed once, alongside the most common genes and DNA of its rows. Counted in this sample were some 98,000 distinct CDR3 sequences; around 40% of them appeared once. The top ten clonotypes cover roughly 10% of the sample. Source material: peripheral blood or thyroid tissue (not recorded which). The receptors stem from a woman aged 30 to 39 with Graves' hyperthyroidism.

This clonotype was detected only a few times. The chain couples TRBV11-2 to TRBJ1-1; no clear D. Germline loops: CDR1 SGHAT, CDR2 FQNNGV. The CDR3 has 16 residues. The ends were cut back, 2 bases at V and 1 base at J, with 14 bases in the middle. The CDR3 sequence: CASSLRNAPENTEAFF. The CDR3 DNA sequence: TGTGCCAGCAGCTTACGGAACGCTCCAGAGAACACTGAAGCTTTCTTT.

The rearrangement links TRBV7-9 to TRBJ2-5, with TRBD2 matching over 13 bases. This CDR3 comprises 16 residues. CDR1 is SEHNR, CDR2 FQNEAQ, per germline (reference sequence). The V gene end was trimmed by 4 bases and the J gene end by 5 bases; junction bases not matched to a gene: 7. CDR3 coding DNA: TGTGCCAGCAGCTGGACTAGCGGGAGAAGGCGGGAGACCCAGTACTTC. Encoded protein: CASSWTSGRRRETQYF.

The chain joins TRBV2 to TRBJ2-7; unclear D gene. CDR3 length: 8 residues. The germline gives CDR1 SNHLY, CDR2 FYNNEI. The V end lost 2 bases, the J end lost 10 bases, and 0 bases lay between the germline ends. The CDR3 DNA is TGTGCCAGCAGTGAACAGTACTTC. It translates to CASSEQYF.

In its sample, this clonotype was seen many times. V gene TRBV28 combines with J gene TRBJ1-3; no firm D call. Trimming took off 6 bases at V and 8 bases at J, with 14 bases between the two ends. This CDR3 contains 13 residues. Germline loops: CDR1 MDHEN, CDR2 SYDVKM. The DNA of the CDR3 is TGTGCCAGCAGCCCAGGAGGAGTGCACACCATATATTTT. It yields the protein CASSPGGVHTIYF.

The V and J genes are TRBV24-1 and TRBJ2-7; D unresolved. The CDR3 consists of 11 residues. The germline V and J ends were trimmed by 3 bases and 5 bases, with 4 bases remaining between them. CDR1 is KGHDR and CDR2 is SFDVKD in the germline V gene. The CDR3 nucleotides are TGTGCCACCAGTGATGGGGACGAGCAGTACTTC. This encodes CATSDGDEQYF.

The table lists this clonotype with many counts. The V and J genes are TRBV6-5 and TRBJ2-5; D ambiguous. The CDR3 runs to 13 residues. Trimming pared 3 bases from V and 6 bases from J, leaving 11 bases between. In germline, CDR1 is MNHEY, CDR2 SVGAGI. The CDR3 spells CASSYTLGQTQYF. The DNA for the CDR3 is TGTGCCAGCAGTTATACGCTAGGACAGACCCAGTACTTC.

In this sample, this clonotype turned up a few times. A much larger clone differs from this one at a single base, so this may be a read error. The chain employs TRBV7-6 and TRBJ2-3; no firm D call. This CDR3 has 15 residues. The V gene's germline CDR1 is SGHVS and CDR2 FNYEAQ. The CDR3 bases are TGTGCCAGCAGCTTAGGTCCGCAGACCACAGATAGGCAGTATTTT. Encoded protein: CASSLGPQTTDRQYF.

This clonotype was observed many times. V usage is TRBV10-3 and J usage is TRBJ2-2; the match to TRBD1 covers 7 bases. The length of the CDR3 is 16 residues. The V segment lost 0 bases and the J segment 5 bases; nucleotides outside the gene matches: 6. Germline lookup yields CDR1 ENHRY and CDR2 SYGVKD. The CDR3 loop reads CAISESGGQRTGELFF. CDR3 sequence (DNA): TGTGCCATCAGTGAGTCAGGGGGACAGCGAACCGGGGAGCTGTTTTTT.

In this sample, this clonotype turned up many times. The chain joins TRBV6-6 to TRBJ2-5; TRBD2 might be the D (7 bases). The germline V gene encodes CDR1 MNHNY and CDR2 SVGAGI (reference sequence). The CDR3 loop spans 15 amino acids. The V end was cut by 5 bases, the J end by 9 bases, with 22 bases between. CDR3 DNA: TGTGCCAGCAGTGAAATCCTCGGGGGGCTGATCTCCCAGTACTTC. This codes for CASSEILGGLISQYF.

This chain connects TRBV4-1 to TRBJ2-5; no clear D. V was shortened by 1 base and J by 5 bases, with 14 bases between the two germline ends. CDR3 length: 15 amino acids. Looked up from germline, CDR1 is MGHRA and CDR2 is YSYEKL. The CDR3 protein is CASSQVFPRWETQYF. Written as DNA, the CDR3 is TGCGCCAGCAGCCAAGTTTTTCCGAGATGGGAGACCCAGTACTTC.

This clonotype has only a few counts. It may be a read error: a sequence one base away is much more abundant. The rearrangement links TRBV28 to TRBJ2-7, with D unclear. Germline-derived CDR1 and CDR2 are MDHEN and SYDVKM. The CDR3 runs to 15 residues. V shed 10 bases and J shed 3 bases, with 22 bases lying between them. The CDR3 region is CANTAGWSAFYEQYF. DNA for the CDR3: TGTGCCAACACCGCCGGGTGGTCCGCCTTCTACGAGCAGTACTTC.

Many counts were recorded for this clonotype. V gene TRBV20-1 combines with J gene TRBJ2-3, with D hard to call. V shed 1 base and J shed 3 bases, with 11 bases lying between them. Germline V gene sequence: CDR1 DFQATT, CDR2 SNEGSKA (reference sequence). There are 14 residues in the CDR3. The DNA for the CDR3 is TGCAGTGCTAGAGGGGGTGGTCCGACAGATACGCAGTATTTT. It codes for CSARGGGPTDTQYF.

A remark on this clonotype: A clone one base away is much larger, so this may be a read error. The chain has TRBV10-3 and TRBJ1-4; a weak D match, TRBD1 (5 bases). The CDR3 totals 11 residues. The V and J ends lost 5 bases and 13 bases respectively, with 11 bases between them. Looked up from germline, CDR1 is ENHRY and CDR2 is SYGVKD. Here the CDR3 reads CAISLSGRLFF. As DNA, the CDR3 is TGTGCCATCAGTTTATCAGGGAGACTGTTTTTT.

This clonotype was observed at least ten times. The CDR3 DNA follows: TGTGCCATCAGTGAGGGGTTAGGAGGTGAAAAACTGTTTTTT. It codes for CAISEGLGGEKLFF. The chain recombines TRBV10-3 with TRBJ1-4; D not resolved. V lost 2 bases and J lost 7, with 11 bases in between. Per the germline V gene, CDR1 is ENHRY and CDR2 is SYGVKD. CDR3 length: 14 amino acids.

The chain recombines TRBV19 with TRBJ2-1; no clear D gene. The germline CDR1 and CDR2 sequences are LNHDA and SQIVND (reference sequence). The V gene lost 4 bases and the J gene lost 2 bases, with 9 bases spanning the gap. The CDR3 has 14 amino acids. CDR3 loop: CASSRSQTYNEQFF. CDR3 coding DNA: TGTGCCAGTAGTAGAAGCCAGACCTACAATGAGCAGTTCTTC.

As regards this clonotype: Compared with germline, one end of the junction differs, possibly owing to a read error. The rearrangement links TRBV5-1 to TRBJ2-3, with 13 bases lining up with TRBD2. Germline CDR1 is SGHRS and CDR2 is YFSETQ. The CDR3 is 11 residues long. This chain's CDR3 is CASSSWTSGSF. The CDR3 coding sequence is TGCGCCAGCAGCTCCTGGACTAGCGGGAGTTTT.

About this clonotype itself: At one end the junction does not follow the germline gene, possibly because of a read error. This chain connects TRBV5-1 to TRBJ1-1; D call uncertain. Germline V gene lookup returns CDR1 SGHRS and CDR2 YFSETQ. The CDR3 is made up of 13 amino acids. In nucleotides, the CDR3 is TGCGCCAGCAGCTTGGGTTCTAACACTGAAGCTTCCTTC. This translates into CASSLGSNTEASF.

The table lists this clonotype with many counts. The chain uses TRBV19 and TRBJ2-7; D gene uncertain. Germline V lookup: CDR1 LNHDA, CDR2 SQIVND (reference sequence). Trimming stripped 9 bases from V and 9 bases from J, with 9 bases between. The CDR3 runs to 9 residues. CDR3 residues: CARTSTQYF. CDR3 nucleotides: TGTGCCAGGACCAGTACGCAGTACTTC.

This clonotype was recorded at least ten times. The V call is TRBV13, the J call TRBJ2-7, with TRBD2 matching over 7 bases. Trimming removed 6 bases from V and 2 bases from J; junction bases left unmatched: 10. The CDR3 runs to 15 residues. Germline assignment: CDR1 PRHDT and CDR2 FYEKMQ (reference sequence). CDR3: CASSSRQRGTYEQYF. CDR3 in DNA: TGTGCCAGCAGTTCCAGGCAGCGGGGTACCTACGAGCAGTACTTC. The full variable domain, rest sourced from reference TRBV13 and TRBJ2-7, is AAGVIQSPRHLIKEKRETATLKCYPIPRHDTVYWYQQGPGQDPQFLISFYEKMQSDKGSIPDRFSAQQFSDYHSELNMSSLELGDSALYFCASSSRQRGTYEQYFGPGTRLTVT.

Points on this clonotype: The conserved phenylalanine or tryptophan normally closing the CDR3 is absent here, so this likely arose from a read error. Because the CDR3's place on the DNA is in doubt, the DNA is left out and the CDR3 is given as listed by TCRdb. The chain links TRBV6-6 to TRBJ2-5. The germline gives CDR1 MNHNY, CDR2 SVGAGI (reference sequence). The CDR3 numbers 14 amino acids, ends counted. The CDR3 protein is CASSHPEGEETKYL.

The table lists this clonotype with many counts. V usage is TRBV4-1 and J usage is TRBJ1-4; perhaps TRBD1 as D (6 bases). The CDR3 contains 15 residues. V was shortened by 0 bases and J by 14 bases, with 19 bases between the two germline ends. Looked up from germline, CDR1 is MGHRA and CDR2 is YSYEKL. CDR3 sequence reads: CASSQESQGGSSLFF. CDR3 DNA: TGCGCCAGCAGCCAAGAATCACAGGGCGGCTCGTCGCTGTTTTTT.